What follows are 26 T cell receptor beta chains derived from one specimen sequenced in a study of T cell responses to AZD1222 COVID-19 vaccine. Profiled with immunoSEQ multiplex PCR; TCRdb holds only in-frame clones, not every one. The sample carries 100,000 to 150,000 clones, less than 90% recorded once. The source material was peripheral blood, sampled on day 0 of AZD1222 vaccination. These receptors came from an adult in good health.

This sequence joins TRBV24-1 and TRBJ2-2; D call uncertain. CDR3 length: 13 residues. V was pared by 4 bases and J by 6 bases, with 8 bases between. From germline, CDR1 is KGHDR and CDR2 SFDVKD. This chain's CDR3 is CATSDDISGELFF. CDR3 sequence (DNA): TGTGCCACCAGTGACGATATCTCCGGGGAGCTGTTTTTT.

This clone was recorded a few times. The chain is built from TRBV7-8 and TRBJ2-7; 10 positions match TRBD2. Germline V lookup: CDR1 SGHVS, CDR2 FQNEAQ. This CDR3 is built from 16 residues. J was trimmed by 0 bases and V by 1 base; bases with no gene match: 3. The CDR3 DNA sequence: TGTGCCAGCAGCTTAGTTACTAGCGGGGTCTCCTACGAGCAGTACTTC. Its translation is CASSLVTSGVSYEQYF.

This clone was counted only a few times. V and J are TRBV14 and TRBJ2-3, with TRBD2 matching over 7 bases. The trim removed 4 bases at V and 6 bases at J, leaving 10 bases unmatched. CDR3 length equals 15 residues. Per the germline V gene, CDR1 is SGHDN and CDR2 is FVKESK. CDR3 sequence reads: CASSLQGGGPDTQYF. The CDR3 DNA sequence: TGTGCCAGCAGCCTGCAGGGCGGGGGACCGGATACGCAGTATTTT.

The J gene is TRBJ1-6, the V gene TRBV10-3; D gene uncertain. The CDR3 is 15 amino acids. Trimming stripped 2 bases from V and 3 bases from J, with 8 bases between. Germline V gene lookup returns CDR1 ENHRY and CDR2 SYGVKD. DNA of the CDR3: TGTGCCATCAGTGAGGCGGCGGACTATAATTCACCCCTCCACTTT. It yields the protein CAISEAADYNSPLHF.

This chain links TRBV3-1 (or the pseudogene TRBV3-2) with TRBJ2-7; TRBD2 matches 7 bases. The J segment lost 5 bases and the V segment lost 4 bases, leaving 14 bases of the junction unmatched. The CDR3 has 16 residues. Germline-derived CDR1 and CDR2 are LGHDT and YNNKEL (reference sequence). CDR3 loop: CASSPPASGLSDEQYF. DNA for the CDR3: TGTGCCAGCAGCCCACCCGCTAGCGGACTCTCGGACGAGCAGTACTTC.

This sequence joins TRBV6-5 and TRBJ2-7; D is uncertain. Germline V lookup: CDR1 MNHEY, CDR2 SVGAGI. The ends were cut back, 0 bases at V and 7 bases at J, with 10 bases in the middle. The CDR3 length is 13 residues. The CDR3 DNA sequence: TGTGCCAGCAGTTACTCCAGCCTTGGGGAGCAGTACTTC. Translation: CASSYSSLGEQYF.

The chain recombines TRBV9 with TRBJ1-2; D uncertain. The CDR3 length is 13 residues. V lost 3 bases and J lost 6, with 12 bases in between. CDR1 and CDR2 from the germline V gene are SGDLS and YYNGEE. In DNA, the CDR3 is TGTGCCAGCAGCGCGGACGGTGTGCATGGCTACACCTTC. Its translation: CASSADGVHGYTF.

V usage is TRBV7-3 and J usage is TRBJ2-3; 10 nucleotides line up with TRBD1. Unmatched junction bases numbered 6, after V lost 4 bases and J lost 5 bases. The CDR3 totals 15 residues. Germline V CDR1 and CDR2: SGHTA, FQGTGA. The CDR3 DNA reads as TGTGCCAGCAGCTCGGGACAGGGGTTGGTAGATACGCAGTATTTT. Protein: CASSSGQGLVDTQYF.

This chain links TRBV2 with TRBJ1-6, with a possible D match to TRBD1 (6 bases). Germline-derived CDR1 and CDR2 are SNHLY and FYNNEI. This CDR3 comprises 13 residues. The V gene lost 6 bases and the J gene lost 11 bases, with 14 bases spanning the gap. CDR3: CASRAGVGTPLHF. The CDR3 bases are TGTGCCAGCAGGGCAGGGGTGGGAACACCCCTCCACTTT.

In this sample, this clone turned up a few times. The chain couples TRBV19 to TRBJ1-1; 10 nucleotides line up with TRBD1. CDR1 and CDR2 from the germline V gene are LNHDA and SQIVND (reference sequence). The trim removed 5 bases at V and 5 bases at J, leaving 8 bases unmatched. The length of the CDR3 is 15 residues. The CDR3 region has the DNA TGTGCCAGTAGTTCCGGGACAGGGGAAGGTACTGAAGCTTTCTTT. Amino acid sequence: CASSSGTGEGTEAFF. Looking up the rest from reference TRBV19 and TRBJ1-1 gives the full variable domain: DGGITQSPKYLFRKEGQNVTLSCEQNLNHDAMYWYRQDPGQGLRLIYYSQIVNDFQKGDIAEGYSVSREKKESFPLTVTSAQKNPTAFYLCASSSGTGEGTEAFFGQGTRLTVV.

The V call is TRBV18, the J call TRBJ1-2; no firm D call. There are 15 residues in the CDR3. V lost 2 bases, J lost 6 bases, and 16 bases lay in between. In germline, CDR1 is KGHSH, CDR2 LQKENI. CDR3 nucleotide sequence: TGTGCCAGCTCACCAGGGCAGGAAGGGATAGATGGCTACACCTTC. This encodes CASSPGQEGIDGYTF.

On this clone: The same CDR3 can be traced to other DNA sequences in this sample. The chain is built from TRBV12-3 or TRBV12-4 and TRBJ2-5; D is uncertain. V lost 3 bases, J lost 5 bases, and 4 bases lay in between. This CDR3 is 11 amino acids long. The DNA for the CDR3 is TGTGCCAGCAGTTTGCGCGAGACCCAGTACTTC. This gives the protein CASSLRETQYF.

The genes are TRBV7-9 and TRBJ1-1, with a possible D match to TRBD1 (6 bases). The V and J ends lost 11 bases and 5 bases respectively, with 15 bases between them. The germline V gene has CDR1 SEHNR and CDR2 FQNEAQ (reference sequence). The length of the CDR3 is 12 residues. The CDR3 loop is CASRGGRTEAFF. CDR3 DNA: TGTGCCTCTCGTGGGGGCCGGACTGAAGCTTTCTTT.

The chain couples TRBV27 to TRBJ1-5; no clear D. In germline, CDR1 is MNHEY, CDR2 SMNVEV (reference sequence). The CDR3 is 10 amino acids. V shed 8 bases and J shed 10 bases, with 9 bases lying between them. DNA of the CDR3: TGTGCCAGCCCATCTCTCCCCCAGCATTTT. This translates into CASPSLPQHF.

This clone was seen a few times. V gene TRBV27 combines with J gene TRBJ2-7, with D possibly TRBD1 on 6 matching bases. V was pared by 6 bases and J by 2 bases, with 23 bases between. CDR3 length equals 17 residues. The germline CDR1 and CDR2 sequences are MNHEY and SMNVEV (reference sequence). In nucleotides, the CDR3 is TGTGCCAGCAGCTTGAAGTTAGGGGGTTCAGGGACCTACGAGCAGTACTTC. This encodes CASSLKLGGSGTYEQYF.

The chain couples TRBV7-8 to TRBJ1-3; D ambiguous. The length of the CDR3 is 14 residues. The V and J ends lost 3 bases and 0 bases respectively, with 6 bases between them. Germline assignment: CDR1 SGHVS and CDR2 FQNEAQ. CDR3 loop: CASSFRSSGNTIYF. The CDR3 nucleotides are TGTGCCAGCAGCTTCCGGAGCTCTGGAAACACCATATATTTT. Combining the CDR3 with reference TRBV7-8 and TRBJ1-3 gives the whole variable domain GAGVSQSPRYKVAKRGQDVALRCDPISGHVSLFWYQQALGQGPEFLTYFQNEAQLDKSGLPSDRFFAERPEGSVSTLKIQRTQQEDSAVYLCASSFRSSGNTIYFGEGSWLTVV.

V usage is TRBV18 and J usage is TRBJ1-1, with a weak D call TRBD1 (5 bases). The length of the CDR3 is 14 residues. V was shortened by 6 bases and J by 4 bases, with 15 bases between the two germline ends. Germline CDR1 reads KGHSH; CDR2 reads LQKENI. The CDR3 bases are TGTGCCAGCTCTCCCCGGGGGGGAGGCACTGAAGCTTTCTTT. It translates to CASSPRGGGTEAFF.

The rearrangement uses TRBV2 and TRBJ1-1; TRBD1 agrees at 11 bases. Unmatched junction bases numbered 8, after V lost 6 bases and J lost 2 bases. The CDR3 is 16 amino acids. Germline V gives CDR1 SNHLY, CDR2 FYNNEI. CDR3: CASSFSGTGGNTEAFF. For the CDR3, the DNA is TGTGCCAGCAGCTTCTCCGGGACAGGGGGAAACACTGAAGCTTTCTTT.

This sequence joins TRBV6-6 and TRBJ1-1; possible D gene TRBD1, 6 bases. V was shortened by 7 bases and J by 5 bases, with 11 bases between the two germline ends. Per germline, CDR1 MNHNY and CDR2 SVGAGI (reference sequence). This CDR3 is built from 12 residues. CDR3 nucleotide sequence: TGTGCCAGCATTAACGGACAGACTGAAGCTTTCTTT. The encoded protein is CASINGQTEAFF.

V usage is TRBV30 and J usage is TRBJ1-6; D is unresolved. Trimming left V 3 bases short and J 9 bases short, with 9 bases between. CDR3 length: 12 amino acids. From germline, CDR1 is GTSNPN and CDR2 SVGIG (reference sequence). CDR3 protein: CAWSGIGSPLHF. Written as DNA, the CDR3 is TGTGCCTGGAGCGGTATAGGTTCACCCCTCCACTTT.

The chain uses TRBV19 and TRBJ2-1, with a possible D match to TRBD2 (6 bases). V lost 5 bases and J 4 bases, leaving 15 bases between the germline ends. Germline CDR1 and CDR2: LNHDA and SQIVND (reference sequence). The CDR3 runs 15 residues. For the CDR3, the DNA is TGTGCCAGTAGTCAGACTAGTGGAGGTTACAATGAGCAGTTCTTC. This gives the protein CASSQTSGGYNEQFF.

This chain joins TRBV30 and TRBJ2-1; D unclear. Trimming removed 0 bases at V and 12 bases at J, with 15 bases between. The germline V gene encodes CDR1 GTSNPN and CDR2 SVGIG (reference sequence). The CDR3 loop spans 13 amino acids. CDR3 sequence: CAWSVRVQERQFF. Written as DNA, the CDR3 is TGTGCCTGGAGTGTAAGGGTCCAGGAAAGGCAGTTCTTC.

In nucleotides, the CDR3 is TGTGCCAGCAGCCTTACAGGGACGAACACCGGGGAGCTGTTTTTT. Its protein product is CASSLTGTNTGELFF. The chain uses TRBV2 and TRBJ2-2; possible D gene TRBD1, 6 bases. The CDR3 sequence is 15 residues long. Germline CDR1 and CDR2: SNHLY and FYNNEI. The V gene lost 6 bases and the J gene lost 0 bases, with 11 bases spanning the gap.

The genes are TRBV19 and TRBJ2-2; maybe TRBD2 (6 bases). Per germline, CDR1 LNHDA and CDR2 SQIVND (reference sequence). V was clipped by 2 bases and J by 5 bases, with 9 bases between them. The CDR3 totals 14 residues. CDR3 amino acids: CASSISRETGELFF. In DNA form, the CDR3 reads TGTGCCAGTAGTATATCCCGGGAGACCGGGGAGCTGTTTTTT. Combining the CDR3 with reference TRBV19 and TRBJ2-2 gives the whole variable domain DGGITQSPKYLFRKEGQNVTLSCEQNLNHDAMYWYRQDPGQGLRLIYYSQIVNDFQKGDIAEGYSVSREKKESFPLTVTSAQKNPTAFYLCASSISRETGELFFGEGSRLTVL.

J is TRBJ2-5 and V is TRBV7-2; the D is unclear. Germline V gene lookup returns CDR1 SGHTA and CDR2 FQGNSA. The CDR3 totals 14 residues. V gave up 1 base and J gave up 5 bases, with 11 bases separating them. CDR3 amino acids: CASSLGHTWETQYF. In nucleotides, the CDR3 is TGTGCCAGCAGCTTAGGTCATACATGGGAGACCCAGTACTTC.

The chain employs TRBV18 and TRBJ1-1; D is uncertain. This CDR3 has 15 residues. Trimming removed 3 bases from V and 1 base from J, with 12 bases in between. Germline CDR1 KGHSH, CDR2 LQKENI. CDR3 DNA sequence: TGTGCCAGCTCACCTGTGTCGGGGAGGAACACTGAAGCTTTCTTT. Encoded protein: CASSPVSGRNTEAFF.